The rows below give T cell receptor beta chains drawn from one sample of a study of blood T cell repertoires in COVID-19. Some clones are missing from TCRdb's copy, which holds only in-frame ones; the method was immunoSEQ multiplex PCR. The table lists about 110,000 clones, approximately 85% of them singletons. Sequencing was done on a sample of peripheral blood. These receptors originate from a human donor in a cohort sampled during active COVID-19. CDR3s include the opening cysteine and the closing phenylalanine or tryptophan. D genes are given only for firm matches.

TRBV9	TRBJ2-7	TRBD2	TGTGCCAGCAGTCTAGGGGCGGGAGGGAGGTACGAGCAGTACTTC	CASSLGAGGRYEQYF
TRBV9	TRBJ2-3	TRBD2	TGTGCCAGCAGTGCAGGGACTAGCGGAAGCACAGATACGCAGTATTTT	CASSAGTSGSTDTQYF
TRBV15	TRBJ1-2	TRBD1	TGTGCCACCAGCAGAGATCGGCAGGGGGCTAACTATGGCTACACCTTC	CATSRDRQGANYGYTF
TRBV6-1	TRBJ2-3	TRBD2	TGTGCCAGCAGTGGCGGACTAGCGGGACCCACAGATACGCAGTATTTT	CASSGGLAGPTDTQYF
TRBV6-1	TRBJ1-1	TRBD1	TGTGCCAGCAGTGAATCAGGGACAGGGTGGACTGAAGCTTTCTTT	CASSESGTGWTEAFF
TRBV7-9	TRBJ2-1	.	TGTGCCACGGAGGATACGCCCGCTGTCCTAAATGAGCAGTTCTTC	CATEDTPAVLNEQFF
TRBV18	TRBJ1-5	.	TGTGCCAGCTCAACCCGACAGAACAATCAGCCCCAGCATTTT	CASSTRQNNQPQHF
TRBV3-1/TRBV3-2	TRBJ2-1	.	TGTGCCAGCAGCCAACCGCTAAACAATGAGCAGTTCTTC	CASSQPLNNEQFF
TRBV3-1/TRBV3-2	TRBJ2-5	.	TGTGCCAGCAAGCAGTCCCGGGGGTCTCTGAAGACCCAGTACTTC	CASKQSRGSLKTQYF
TRBV5-1	TRBJ2-7	.	TGCGCCAGCAGCTTTCTGCGGGAAGCTTACGAGCAGTACTTC	CASSFLREAYEQYF
TRBV27	TRBJ2-7	TRBD2	TGTGCCAGCAGCCCTAAACCTGACGGGGGGTACGAGCAGTACTTC	CASSPKPDGGYEQYF
TRBV27	TRBJ1-3	TRBD1	TGTGCCAGCGGGACAGGGAGCGCAAACACCATATATTTT	CASGTGSANTIYF
TRBV7-2	TRBJ1-1	.	TGTGCCAGCAGCTGGGGGGGGGCGCTGAACACTGAAGCTTTCTTT	CASSWGGALNTEAFF
TRBV7-9	TRBJ2-5	TRBD2	TGTGCCAGCAGCTTAACGACTAGCGGTGTAGAGACCCAGTACTTC	CASSLTTSGVETQYF
TRBV4-1	TRBJ1-6	TRBD1	TGCGCCAGCAGCCAATTAGACAGGGGCGATTCACCCCTCCACTTT	CASSQLDRGDSPLHF
TRBV5-6	TRBJ1-6	TRBD1	TGTGCCAGCAGCGCCCTCGACAGGGATAATTCACCCCTCCACTTT	CASSALDRDNSPLHF
TRBV5-5	TRBJ2-7	TRBD1	TGTGCCAGCAGCTCATGGGACAGGGTTCAACGGGACGAGCAGTACTTC	CASSSWDRVQRDEQYF
TRBV28	TRBJ1-2	.	TGTGCCAGCAGTCCGGCGGGGGGGTCGAACTATGGCTACACCTTC	CASSPAGGSNYGYTF
TRBV6-5	TRBJ1-5	.	TGTGCCAGCAGTCAAACGGGGGGAATGGGTCAGCCCCAGCATTTT	CASSQTGGMGQPQHF
TRBV5-1	TRBJ2-1	.	TGCGCCAGCAGCTTCTGGCTGGACACCCGGAGTTCTCACAATGAGCAGTTCTTC	CASSFWLDTRSSHNEQFF